A selection of T cell receptor beta chains follows, all from one sample in a study of blood T cell repertoires in COVID-19. Only in-frame clones appear in the TCRdb table, and some are missing; sequencing was by immunoSEQ multiplex PCR. The sample has over 200,000 clones, over 65% seen once; the top ten hold around 3.4%. The sample comprised peripheral blood. The receptors derive from an elderly woman with acute or convalescent COVID-19. The CDR3 runs from the conserved cysteine through the conserved F or W.

v_gene	j_gene	CDR3aa
TRBV7-2	TRBJ2-5	CASSPSRDVSLETQYF
TRBV6-5	TRBJ2-3	CASSLWGLDADTQYF
TRBV19	TRBJ1-4	CASSIRQGLGEKLFF
TRBV10-3	TRBJ1-1	CAIRQGDRGHMTEAFF
TRBV6-5	TRBJ1-5	CASSDTQRNQPQHF
TRBV18	TRBJ2-5	CASSPTTGGQETQYF
TRBV19	TRBJ2-5	CASSIGGGRARETQYF
TRBV5-4	TRBJ2-2	CASSGPRATGELFF
TRBV20-1	TRBJ1-5	CSASPPGHYNQPQHF
TRBV5-1	TRBJ1-6	CASSYTGDNSPLHF
TRBV6-4	TRBJ2-1	CASKPTSSNSGEQFF
TRBV7-9	TRBJ1-2	CASSYRVGGGRTHGYTF
TRBV12-3/TRBV12-4	TRBJ1-2	CASWRPLYGYTF
TRBV27	TRBJ1-5	CAGSLRGGGQPQHF
TRBV7-9	TRBJ1-1	CASSPQGTNTEAFF
TRBV5-1	TRBJ2-3	CATSGTGGADTQYF
TRBV20-1	TRBJ2-3	CSASAGGPRGTSTQYF
TRBV2	TRBJ2-7	CASSEAEDRGYEQYF
TRBV3-1/TRBV3-2	TRBJ2-3	CASSQDSVSDTQYF
TRBV6-6	TRBJ2-2	CASSYSGQTELFF
TRBV6-5	TRBJ2-2	CASSQTAGAGELFF
TRBV4-1	TRBJ2-6	CASSPVGLYRPGSSGANVLTF
TRBV5-1	TRBJ1-1	CASSTGQLLMNTEAFF
TRBV18	TRBJ2-7	CASSQGQPPSYEQYF
TRBV19	TRBJ1-1	CASSITGVNTEAFF
TRBV15	TRBJ2-3	CATSRESGGAADTQYF
TRBV29-1	TRBJ1-5	CSVEVRRQGVNQPQHF
TRBV5-5	TRBJ2-1	CASSSQGDEQFF
TRBV29-1	TRBJ1-3	CSVDEGGGNTIYF
TRBV19	TRBJ2-7	CASRSRGAYEQYF
TRBV28	TRBJ2-7	CASRPTGTHEQYF
TRBV19	TRBJ2-7	CASGHRTSGANEQYF
TRBV19	TRBJ1-4	CASSLPRTGNNEKLFF
TRBV3-1/TRBV3-2	TRBJ1-2	CASSQLPGQGNGYTF
TRBV11-2	TRBJ2-2	CASRVRGRLDTGELFF
TRBV2	TRBJ2-1	CASELAGGYNEQFF
TRBV11-1	TRBJ2-2	CASRPRGGANVGELFF
TRBV9	TRBJ2-4	CASSVTGSLAKNIQYF
TRBV5-1	TRBJ2-1	CASSQYGGSSYNEQFF
TRBV7-9	TRBJ2-1	CASSSSGSNEQFF
TRBV10-3	TRBJ2-7	CAINGVKSYEQYF
TRBV19	TRBJ2-1	CASSPRGYYNEQFF
TRBV3-1/TRBV3-2	TRBJ2-2	CASSRRSPGTSGSPGELFF
TRBV10-2	TRBJ2-2	CASRITGQTGELFF
TRBV5-6	TRBJ1-2	CASSPPGGWDGYTF
TRBV2	TRBJ2-2	CASRPLAGVTGELFF
TRBV15	TRBJ1-2	CATSREGDYGYTF
TRBV7-9	TRBJ1-5	CASSFGQGNQPQHF
TRBV7-2	TRBJ1-6	CASSSTGGFGSPLHF
TRBV24-1	TRBJ2-1	CAGGLQGLEGNNEQFF
TRBV7-9	TRBJ1-1	CASSGGQMNTEAFF
TRBV6-5	TRBJ1-1	CASSYSGGGTEAFF
TRBV2	TRBJ2-6	CASSLLGTGGNYAGANVLTF